This T cell receptor (beta chain) derives from a study of CD8 T cells in Susac syndrome. The CDR3 sequence is 14 residues long. The V end lost 2 bases, the J end lost 5 bases, and 12 bases lay between the germline ends. Germline V gene data show CDR1 as SGHVS and CDR2 as FQNEAQ. RNA in amounts of about 0.5 to 1 ug was reverse transcribed with random hexamers. The immunoSEQ assay covered 54 Vbeta and 13 Jbeta segments for CDR3. TCRdb re-called the immunoSEQ multiplex PCR reads through MiXCR, storing one row per CDR3 protein. The top ten clones hold more than 0.095% of a sample with 100,000 to 150,000 distinct CDR3 sequences, roughly 96% of them seen once. The authors negatively isolated CD8+ and CD4+ T cells and FACS-enriched TEMRA cells.

Sequencing was performed on CD4+ T cells from PBMCs. The rearrangement links TRBV7-8 to TRBJ2-5; maybe TRBD1 (5 bases). The sequence was collected from a human donor in good health. The CDR3 sequence: CASSLSQGRETQYF. CDR3 bases: TGTGCCAGCAGCTTATCCCAGGGCCGGGAGACCCAGTACTTC.